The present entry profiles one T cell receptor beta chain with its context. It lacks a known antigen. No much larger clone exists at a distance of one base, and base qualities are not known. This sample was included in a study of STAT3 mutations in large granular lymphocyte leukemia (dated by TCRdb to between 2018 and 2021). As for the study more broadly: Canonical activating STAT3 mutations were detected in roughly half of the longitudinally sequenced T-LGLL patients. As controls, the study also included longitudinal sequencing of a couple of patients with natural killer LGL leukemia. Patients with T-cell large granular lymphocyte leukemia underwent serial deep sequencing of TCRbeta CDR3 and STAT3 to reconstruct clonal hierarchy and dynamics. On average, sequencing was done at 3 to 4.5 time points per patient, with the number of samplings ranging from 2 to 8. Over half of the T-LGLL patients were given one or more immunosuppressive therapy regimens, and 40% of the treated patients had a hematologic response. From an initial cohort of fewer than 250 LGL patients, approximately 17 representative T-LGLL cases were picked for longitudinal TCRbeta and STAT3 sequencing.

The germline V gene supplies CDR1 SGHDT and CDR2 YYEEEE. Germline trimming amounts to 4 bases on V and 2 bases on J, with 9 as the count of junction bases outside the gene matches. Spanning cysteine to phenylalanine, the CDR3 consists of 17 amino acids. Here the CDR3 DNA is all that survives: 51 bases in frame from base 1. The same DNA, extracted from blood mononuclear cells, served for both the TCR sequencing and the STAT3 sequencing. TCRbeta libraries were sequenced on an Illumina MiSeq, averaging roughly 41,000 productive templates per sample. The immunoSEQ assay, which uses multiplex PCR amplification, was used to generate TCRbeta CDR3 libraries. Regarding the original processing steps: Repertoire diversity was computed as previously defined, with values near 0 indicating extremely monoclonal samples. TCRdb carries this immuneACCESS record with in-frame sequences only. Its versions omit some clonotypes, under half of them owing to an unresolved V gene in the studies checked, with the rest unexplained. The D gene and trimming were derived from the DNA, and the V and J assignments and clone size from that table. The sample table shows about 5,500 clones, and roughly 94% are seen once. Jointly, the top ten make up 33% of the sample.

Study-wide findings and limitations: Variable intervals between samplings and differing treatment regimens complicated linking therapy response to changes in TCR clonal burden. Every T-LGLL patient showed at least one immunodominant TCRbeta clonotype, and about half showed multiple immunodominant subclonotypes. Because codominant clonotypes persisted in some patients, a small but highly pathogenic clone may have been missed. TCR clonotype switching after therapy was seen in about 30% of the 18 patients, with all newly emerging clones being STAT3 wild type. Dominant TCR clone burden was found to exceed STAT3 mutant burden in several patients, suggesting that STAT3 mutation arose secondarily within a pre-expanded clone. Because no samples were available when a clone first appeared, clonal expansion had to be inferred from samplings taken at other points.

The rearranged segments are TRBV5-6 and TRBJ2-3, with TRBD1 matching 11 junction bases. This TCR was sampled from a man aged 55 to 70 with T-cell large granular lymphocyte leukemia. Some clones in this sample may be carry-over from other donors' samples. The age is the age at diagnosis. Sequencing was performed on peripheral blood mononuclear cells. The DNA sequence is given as TGTGCCAGCAGCCCTACCGGGACAGGGGGGTCCACAGATACGCAGTATTTT. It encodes CASSPTGTGGSTDTQYF.